The 29 T cell receptor beta chains reported below all come from one sample, sequenced in a study of blood T cell repertoires in COVID-19. Assay used: immunoSEQ multiplex PCR; TCRdb lists only in-frame clones, some missing. Of about 190,000 clones in the sample, roughly 80% are singletons; the top ten hold about an eighth. Sequences were obtained from peripheral blood. The receptors derive from a woman aged 45-65 years with acute or convalescent COVID-19.

This sequence joins TRBV2 and TRBJ1-2; D gene ambiguous. The CDR3 contains 12 residues. Germline assignment: CDR1 SNHLY and CDR2 FYNNEI. V was cut by 6 bases and J by 8 bases, with 13 bases left in between. CDR3 DNA sequence: TGTGCCAGCAGGAGGGTCTCGGGAGGCTACACCTTC. The encoded protein is CASRRVSGGYTF.

The V and J genes are TRBV15 and TRBJ2-3, with 13 positions matching TRBD2. The CDR3 covers 17 residues. V dropped 5 bases and J dropped 1; count of bases not matched to a gene: 6. The germline V gene encodes CDR1 LNHNV and CDR2 YYDKDF (reference sequence). CDR3 DNA sequence: TGTGCCACCAGCGGTAGACTAGCGGGGGGAGGCACAGATACGCAGTATTTT. Protein product: CATSGRLAGGGTDTQYF.

The CDR3 is CASTFRDRGDTEAFF. The DNA of the CDR3 is TGTGCCAGTACATTCCGGGACAGGGGAGACACTGAAGCTTTCTTT. The rearrangement links TRBV19 to TRBJ1-1; 10 nucleotides agree with TRBD1. The CDR3 is 15 amino acids. Per the germline V gene, CDR1 is LNHDA and CDR2 is SQIVND (reference sequence). V lost 7 bases and J lost 3; bases outside the gene matches: 8.

The chain joins TRBV27 to TRBJ2-2, with D tentatively TRBD2 (6 bases). The germline V gene encodes CDR1 MNHEY and CDR2 SMNVEV (reference sequence). The length of the CDR3 is 15 residues. V gave up 5 bases and J gave up 4 bases, with 14 bases separating them. CDR3 nucleotide sequence: TGTGCCAGCAGTCTGACTAGTTCTGCCACCGGGGAGCTGTTTTTT. It is translated as CASSLTSSATGELFF.

This chain joins TRBV30 and TRBJ1-1; possibly TRBD1 for D (5 bases). The CDR3 totals 16 residues. CDR1 is GTSNPN, CDR2 SVGIG, per germline (reference sequence). The V end lost 0 bases, the J end lost 4 bases, and 18 bases lay between the germline ends. The CDR3 spells CAWSVNLGDWGTEAFF. DNA of the CDR3: TGTGCCTGGAGTGTAAACCTCGGGGACTGGGGCACTGAAGCTTTCTTT.

This sequence joins TRBV19 and TRBJ2-5, with 9 bases lining up with TRBD1. Unmatched junction bases numbered 6, after V lost 5 bases and J lost 5 bases. Germline V gives CDR1 LNHDA, CDR2 SQIVND (reference sequence). The CDR3 has 14 amino acids. Here the CDR3 reads CASSWDRVGETQYF. The CDR3 DNA is TGTGCCAGTAGTTGGGACAGGGTCGGGGAGACCCAGTACTTC.

This clone was counted once. The rearrangement links TRBV9 to TRBJ2-6; 7 positions agree with TRBD1. Germline lookup yields CDR1 SGDLS and CDR2 YYNGEE. V was clipped by 4 bases and J by 0 bases; unmatched bases: 10. This CDR3 has 18 amino acids. The CDR3 reads CASSPRQGPLSGANVLTF. DNA for the CDR3: TGTGCCAGCAGCCCACGACAGGGCCCCCTCTCTGGGGCCAACGTCCTGACTTTC.

About this clone: The identical CDR3 is also encoded by other nucleotide sequences in the sample. The chain carries TRBV28 and TRBJ2-7; D is possibly TRBD2 (5 bases). CDR3 length equals 11 residues. Trimming took off 6 bases at V and 4 bases at J, with 7 bases between the two ends. Germline V gene sequence: CDR1 MDHEN, CDR2 SYDVKM. The CDR3 region is CASRGGYEQYF. CDR3 bases: TGTGCCAGCAGGGGCGGGTACGAGCAGTACTTC.

The J gene is TRBJ2-1, the V gene TRBV18; no clear D. The CDR3 contains 17 residues. The V gene's germline CDR1 is KGHSH and CDR2 LQKENI. Trimming left V 2 bases short and J 2 bases short, with 16 bases between. CDR3 protein: CASSPNSMAATYNEQFF. The CDR3 DNA reads TGTGCCAGCTCACCAAACTCAATGGCGGCCACCTACAATGAGCAGTTCTTC.

This chain connects TRBV28 to TRBJ2-3; the match to TRBD1 covers 9 bases. From germline, CDR1 is MDHEN and CDR2 SYDVKM. V was pared by 9 bases and J by 4 bases, with 11 bases of the junction left unmatched. This CDR3 comprises 15 residues. The CDR3 nucleotides are TGTGCCAGTCCTCCCTGGGACAGGGAGGCAGATACGCAGTATTTT. It encodes CASPPWDREADTQYF.

The V gene is TRBV6-5, the J gene TRBJ1-4, with D possibly being TRBD1 (5 bases). V was shortened by 5 bases and J by 4 bases, with 14 bases between the two germline ends. Looked up from germline, CDR1 is MNHEY and CDR2 is SVGAGI. The CDR3 has 15 residues. Here the CDR3 reads CASSMTAFNNEKLFF. In DNA form, the CDR3 reads TGTGCCAGCAGTATGACAGCTTTTAATAATGAAAAACTGTTTTTT.

This clone was detected only once. The chain has TRBV11-2 and TRBJ2-5; 11 bases map to TRBD2. V lost 2 bases to trimming and J lost 5 bases; unmatched junction nucleotides: 13. This CDR3 contains 18 residues. The germline CDR1 and CDR2 sequences are SGHAT and FQNNGV. The CDR3 sequence is CASSLNLAGGWGGETQYF. The CDR3 bases are TGTGCCAGCAGCTTAAACCTAGCGGGAGGATGGGGTGGGGAGACCCAGTACTTC.

CDR3 residues: CASSPASGSNQPQHF. CDR3 bases: TGTGCCAGCAGCCCTGCGTCAGGGAGCAATCAGCCCCAGCATTTT. The J gene is TRBJ1-5, the V gene TRBV28; the D gene is possibly TRBD1 (5 bases). The CDR3 totals 15 residues. Trimming left V 6 bases short and J 1 base short, with 13 bases between. CDR1 is MDHEN, CDR2 SYDVKM, per germline.

The J gene is TRBJ2-1, the V gene TRBV28, with a tentative D call TRBD2 (5 bases). The CDR3 loop spans 13 amino acids. Germline assignment: CDR1 MDHEN and CDR2 SYDVKM. Trimming left V 2 bases short and J 4 bases short, with 6 bases between. CDR3 residues: CASSLREYNEQFF. The CDR3 bases are TGTGCCAGCAGTTTAAGGGAGTACAATGAGCAGTTCTTC.

The V and J genes are TRBV30 and TRBJ2-7, with D tentatively TRBD1 (5 bases). Germline CDR1 reads GTSNPN; CDR2 reads SVGIG (reference sequence). V was trimmed by 4 bases and J by 6 bases, leaving 16 bases between them. The CDR3 is 13 amino acids. The DNA of the CDR3 is TGTGCCTGGAACCAGGGCGGTCCTCTCGAGCAGTACTTC. The encoded protein is CAWNQGGPLEQYF.

The CDR3 sequence is CASKPTGRGNTIYF. CDR3 coding DNA: TGTGCCAGCAAGCCCACAGGGCGAGGAAACACCATATATTTT. This rearrangement joins TRBV28 to TRBJ1-3; possibly TRBD1 for D (6 bases). The V gene's germline CDR1 is MDHEN and CDR2 SYDVKM. The V and J ends lost 7 bases and 4 bases respectively, with 14 bases between them. CDR3 length: 14 residues.

This clone has just a few counts. This chain links TRBV28 with TRBJ1-5; 9 positions match TRBD1. CDR1 and CDR2 (germline): MDHEN, SYDVKM. The CDR3 sequence is 17 residues long. The V segment lost 6 bases and the J segment 3 bases; nucleotides outside the gene matches: 12. This chain's CDR3 is CASRSEQGAKANQPQHF. The CDR3 DNA is TGTGCCAGCAGGTCGGAACAGGGGGCAAAAGCCAATCAGCCCCAGCATTTT.

This chain uses TRBV5-6 with TRBJ2-7; TRBD1 matches 7 bases. The junction had 19 bases not matched to a gene; V was cut back by 4 bases and J by 3 bases. CDR1 is SGHDT and CDR2 is YYEEEE in the germline V gene. This CDR3 spans 18 amino acids. CDR3 amino acids: CASSPPSQDRAFYYEQYF. DNA of the CDR3: TGTGCCAGCAGCCCTCCAAGCCAAGACAGGGCGTTCTACTACGAGCAGTACTTC. The full variable domain, its missing parts supplied by reference TRBV5-6 and TRBJ2-7, is DAGVTQSPTHLIKTRGQQVTLRCSPKSGHDTVSWYQQALGQGPQFIFQYYEEEERQRGNFPDRFSGHQFPNYSSELNVNALLLGDSALYLCASSPPSQDRAFYYEQYFGPGTRLTVT.

This rearrangement joins TRBV7-6 to TRBJ2-7; TRBD1 aligns across 8 bases. V shed 6 bases, J shed 4 bases, and the junction held 20 bases outside the gene matches. The length of the CDR3 is 18 residues. CDR1 and CDR2 from the germline V gene are SGHVS and FNYEAQ. CDR3 DNA sequence: TGTGCCAGCAGTTTTAGAGTCGGTGAGGGGACAGGTGATTACGAGCAGTACTTC. Translated: CASSFRVGEGTGDYEQYF.

This sequence joins TRBV15 and TRBJ2-7, with D maybe TRBD2 (6 bases). This CDR3 is 12 amino acids long. V was cut by 7 bases and J by 3 bases, with 10 bases left in between. CDR1 LNHNV and CDR2 YYDKDF come from the germline V gene (reference sequence). Here the CDR3 reads CATNQGGYEQYF. The CDR3 DNA reads as TGTGCCACCAACCAGGGAGGCTACGAGCAGTACTTC.

V is TRBV5-5 and J is TRBJ1-4, with D unclear. Germline-derived CDR1 and CDR2 are SGHKS and YYEKEE (reference sequence). Between the trimmed V and J ends, which lost 4 bases and 7 bases, there was a span of 14 bases. CDR3 length equals 14 residues. Written as DNA, the CDR3 is TGTGCCAGCAGCCTCCGGGTCGGGAGTGAAAAACTGTTTTTT. Translating it yields CASSLRVGSEKLFF.

The chain combines TRBV9 with TRBJ2-2; D possibly corresponds to TRBD1 (5 bases). V was cut by 5 bases and J by 7 bases, with 18 bases left in between. CDR3 length equals 15 residues. Germline V gene sequence: CDR1 SGDLS, CDR2 YYNGEE. The DNA for the CDR3 is TGTGCCAGCAGAAGTCAAGGGGTCCAGAACGGGGAGCTGTTTTTT. It codes for CASRSQGVQNGELFF.

This rearrangement joins TRBV6-5 to TRBJ2-7, with unresolved D. V lost 6 bases, J lost 1 base, and 7 bases lay in between. The CDR3 sequence is 12 residues long. In germline, CDR1 is MNHEY, CDR2 SVGAGI. This CDR3 is CASSPNSYEQYF. CDR3 DNA sequence: TGTGCCAGCAGCCCCAATTCCTACGAGCAGTACTTC.

V usage is TRBV12-5 and J usage is TRBJ2-1, with a weak D call TRBD1 (5 bases). V was trimmed by 0 bases and J by 3 bases, leaving 12 bases between them. The CDR3 runs to 16 residues. CDR1 is LGHNT and CDR2 is FRNRAP in the germline V gene. CDR3 in amino acids: CASGLVRGFGYNEQFF. The DNA of the CDR3 is TGTGCTAGTGGTTTGGTAAGGGGATTTGGCTACAATGAGCAGTTCTTC.

This CDR3 is CATSDTTGYGAFF. The CDR3 nucleotides read TGTGCCACCAGTGATACGACAGGGTATGGGGCTTTCTTT. The gene calls are TRBV24-1 and TRBJ1-1, with TRBD1 matching 7 bases. V lost 3 bases and J lost 11; bases outside the gene matches: 8. From germline, CDR1 is KGHDR and CDR2 SFDVKD. The CDR3 contains 13 residues.

V and J are TRBV5-5 and TRBJ1-1, with D unresolved. CDR1 is SGHKS, CDR2 YYEKEE, per germline (reference sequence). Deletions cut 7 bases from V and 4 bases from J, with 20 bases between. The CDR3 extends over 15 amino acids. In DNA, the CDR3 is TGTGCCAGCGGGGTAGTTGAGGGTCGTTCCACTGAAGCTTTCTTT. Its protein product is CASGVVEGRSTEAFF.

The chain is built from TRBV19 and TRBJ2-3, with 7 bases matching TRBD2. Germline V gene sequence: CDR1 LNHDA, CDR2 SQIVND (reference sequence). J was trimmed by 4 bases and V by 4 bases; bases with no gene match: 11. The CDR3 has 16 amino acids. CDR3 protein: CASSKRLALGADTQYF. The CDR3 DNA follows: TGTGCCAGTAGTAAGCGACTAGCCCTTGGCGCAGATACGCAGTATTTT.

The V gene is TRBV28, the J gene TRBJ2-1, with TRBD2 matching 7 bases. Germline V lookup: CDR1 MDHEN, CDR2 SYDVKM. Unmatched junction bases numbered 7, after V lost 11 bases and J lost 0 bases. The CDR3 consists of 14 residues. CDR3 in DNA: TGTGCCTGGGGGGGAGCCAGCTCCTACAATGAGCAGTTCTTC. Protein product: CAWGGASSYNEQFF.

This chain uses TRBV19 with TRBJ2-2, with D perhaps TRBD2 (5 bases). The CDR3 is 14 residues long. Trimming took 3 bases from V and 3 from J, leaving 8 bases between them. Germline CDR1 reads LNHDA; CDR2 reads SQIVND (reference sequence). The CDR3 sequence is CASSIYGDTGELFF. Here the CDR3 DNA reads TGTGCCAGTAGTATCTACGGGGACACCGGGGAGCTGTTTTTT.